The 2 T cell receptor beta chains listed next were all sequenced from one sample in a study of T-cell memory formation after mild COVID-19 (dated by TCRdb to the early 2020s). The receptor library was made with 5' RACE. For sequencing, an Illumina NovaSeq 6000 was employed. TCRdb redid the processing of the public reads, applying fastp at Q25 and MiXCR, and retained in-frame beta chains. Rows are combined by CDR3 protein, so each entry shows the most common genes and DNA. Within this sample are around 210,000 distinct CDR3 sequences, with approximately 10% of them counted one time only. The leading ten clones occupy 3.5% to 4% of the sample. Sequencing input: PBMCs or a T cell subset sorted from them (not recorded which). The receptors come from a man in his late teens or twenties who had mild COVID-19 (a few samples of this study predate the infection). The sample titles of this study are shuffled in the database, so cell type and time point are left out; the donor was told from shared clones.

This sequence joins TRBV12-3 or TRBV12-4 and TRBJ1-3; 7 bases line up with TRBD1. J was trimmed by 8 bases and V by 5 bases; bases with no gene match: 15. The CDR3 totals 16 residues. CDR3 coding DNA: TGTGCCAGCAGTCAAGATCCCGGAGGCAGGGGGTACACCATATATTTT. Protein sequence: CASSQDPGGRGYTIYF.

This clonotype was seen only a few times. This chain joins TRBV3-1 and TRBJ1-5; TRBD1 aligns across 8 bases. There are 14 residues in the CDR3. Germline V gives CDR1 LGHDT, CDR2 YNNKEL (reference sequence). V lost 4 bases and J lost 6; bases outside the gene matches: 5. The CDR3 DNA reads as TGTGCCAGCAGCCCTTCGGACAGGGCTCAGCCCCAGCATTTT. Residues: CASSPSDRAQPQHF. The whole variable domain, filled in from reference TRBV3-1 and TRBJ1-5, reads DTAVSQTPKYLVTQMGNDKSIKCEQNLGHDTMYWYKQDSKKFLKIMFSYNNKELIINETVPNRFSPKSPDKAHLNLHINSLELGDSAVYFCASSPSDRAQPQHFGDGTRLSIL.